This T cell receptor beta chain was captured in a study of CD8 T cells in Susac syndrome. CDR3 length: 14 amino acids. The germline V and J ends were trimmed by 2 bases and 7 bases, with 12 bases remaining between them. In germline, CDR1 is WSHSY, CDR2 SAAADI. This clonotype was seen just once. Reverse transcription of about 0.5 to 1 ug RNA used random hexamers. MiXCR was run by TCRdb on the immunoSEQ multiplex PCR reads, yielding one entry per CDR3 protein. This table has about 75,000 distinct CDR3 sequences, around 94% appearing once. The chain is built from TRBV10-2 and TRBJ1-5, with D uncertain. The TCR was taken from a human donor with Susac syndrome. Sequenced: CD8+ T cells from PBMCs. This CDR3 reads CASSEDRAGQPQHF. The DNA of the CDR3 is TGCGCCAGCAGTGAGGATAGGGCAGGACAGCCCCAGCATTTT.